Sequencing of this TCR beta chain was carried out in a study of beta chain bispecific antibodies for T cell cancers listed by TCRdb under 2021. For the study in its entirety: Healthy donor T cells were cocultured with T cell leukemia lines and bispecific antibodies, then TRBV sequencing of surviving cells measured the depletion of each TRBV family. Surface TRBV12 (TRBV12-3) was expressed by Jurkat cells, and surface TRBV5-5 was expressed by HPB-ALL cells.

CDR1 and CDR2 were assigned from the germline V gene as SGHRS and YFSETQ. The CDR3 contains 12 residues, cysteine and phenylalanine counted. Only the CDR3 region is kept as DNA, spanning 36 bases read in frame from base 1. V was cut back by 4 bases and J by 1 base, leaving a gap of 2 bases between them. Libraries incorporated unique molecular identifier barcodes, which were used to quantify clonotypes. Qiagen AllPrep DNA/RNA Micro kits were used to isolate total RNA, and an Agilent TapeStation was used to check RNA quality. TCR beta libraries were constructed by 5' RACE, in which cDNA synthesis was followed by two PCR steps with TCR beta constant-region gene-specific primers. An Illumina MiSeq platform was used to sequence the TCR beta libraries. The authors processed their data as follows. MIGEC, MiXCR and VDJtools were used to process the reads. Clonotype frequency was calculated as the fraction of unique molecular identifiers assigned to a given clonotype among all unique molecular identifiers in the sample. Nonfunctional TRBV genes listed as pseudogenes or open reading frames in IMGT, such as TRBV1, TRBV12-1 and TRBV21, were excluded. In-frame beta chains were kept once TCRdb had trimmed the public reads at Q25 with fastp and called clones with MiXCR. Merged by CDR3 protein, the rows form single entries marked with the most common genes and DNA. V and J calls and clone size were set by TCRdb, not the authors. The sample table lists about 17,000 distinct CDR3 sequences, approximately 2.2% of them with a count of one. The biggest ten clones account for 6.9% of the sample.

T cells were expanded from blood mononuclear cells with anti-CD3 antibody OKT3 or CD3/CD28 Dynabeads for approximately three days. The culture conditions for expanded T cells were RPMI 1640 plus 10% fetal bovine serum, recombinant human IL-2 (roughly 95 IU/ml) and IL-7 (5 ng/ml). Each coculture contained 5 x 10^4 or so normal T cells, 5 x 10^4 or so target cells and bispecific antibody in roughly 0.1 mL and was incubated for about 16 hours at 37 degrees C. Each bispecific antibody was composed of two single-chain variable fragments, which were expressed in a single-chain diabody format with a His tag. The effector T cells were obtained from healthy human donors, with peripheral blood mononuclear cells isolated from leukapheresis samples by Ficoll density gradient centrifugation. This clonotype was recorded many times. It lacks a known antigen. No much larger clonotype is one base removed from it; base qualities were not supplied.

Summary of the overall study and its limitations: Every sequenced sample was a mix of normal T cells and leukemia cell line cells, and most of the targeted TRBV signal originated from the leukemia cells instead of the normal T cells. Cross-reactivity of the anti-TRBV5-5 antibody with TRBV5-6 was attributed to high sequence similarity between the two genes.

The sequencing sample was made of healthy donor T cells cultured with leukemia cells. Here the chain combines TRBV5-1 and TRBJ2-2; no D gene call is confident. The origin of this receptor is a human donor in good health. Some clones in this sample may be carry-over from other donors' samples. DNA sequence: TGCGCCAGCAGCCGGAACACCGGGGAGCTGTTTTTT. It translates as CASSRNTGELFF.